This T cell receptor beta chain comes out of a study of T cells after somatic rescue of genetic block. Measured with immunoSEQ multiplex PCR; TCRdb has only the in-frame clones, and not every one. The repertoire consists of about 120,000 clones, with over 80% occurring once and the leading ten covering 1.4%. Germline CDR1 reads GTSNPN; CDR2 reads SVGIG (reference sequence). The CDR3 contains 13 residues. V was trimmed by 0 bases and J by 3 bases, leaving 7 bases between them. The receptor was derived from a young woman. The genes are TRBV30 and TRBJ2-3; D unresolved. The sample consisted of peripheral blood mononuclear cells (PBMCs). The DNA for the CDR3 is TGTGCCTGGAGTGTACGGAGAACAGATACGCAGTATTTT. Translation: CAWSVRRTDTQYF.